This T cell receptor (beta chain) was identified during a study of shared clonotypes between healthy human individuals. Overall study: Donor ages ranged 18 to 49 years: a couple of women, a few men.

This clone has only a few counts. Its antigen remains unknown. Within the sample, other DNA sequences also encode this same CDR3. Only CD45RO-negative cells positively selected for CCR7 counted as naive CD8 cells, so terminally differentiated effector memory CD45RA+ cells were excluded. The assay was run at deep level. Several immunoSEQ plates received, in even portions, the genomic DNA of each subset. The data were produced by immunoSEQ multiplex PCR, yet TCRdb's version contains in-frame clones alone and is incomplete. The sample carries millions of clones, about 95% recorded once. Germline CDR1 GTSNPN, CDR2 SVGIG (reference sequence). V was shortened by 0 bases and J by 1 base, with 6 bases between the two germline ends. This CDR3 is 13 amino acids long. Study outcomes and limitations: Estimated clonotype richness was generally higher in naive than memory subsets.

The sequenced sample consisted of naive CD8+ T cells sorted from blood. The chain is built from TRBV30 and TRBJ1-1; no reliable D call. The clonotype was recovered from a man aged 18 to 29 in good health. The CDR3 loop is CAWSVGRNTEAFF. CDR3 in DNA: TGTGCCTGGAGTGTAGGGAGGAACACTGAAGCTTTCTTT.